These 27 T cell receptor beta chains were sequenced from one sample in a study of cytomegalovirus exposure and HLA in healthy donors. Here immunoSEQ multiplex PCR was the method, and the copy in TCRdb shows in-frame clones only, minus some. The sample gives some 170,000 clones, roughly nine tenths of which show up once; roughly 2.6% is in the top ten. What was sequenced was PBMCs. Receptor source: a man in his late teens or twenties in good health and CMV-seropositive.

This clone was detected only once. This chain uses TRBV13 with TRBJ2-3, with 7 bases matching TRBD2. This CDR3 contains 14 residues. V lost 5 bases to trimming and J lost 6 bases; unmatched junction nucleotides: 8. CDR1 and CDR2 (germline): PRHDT, FYEKMQ (reference sequence). CDR3 nucleotide sequence: TGTGCCAGCAGCCACGGACTAGAGCCCGATACGCAGTATTTT. It specifies CASSHGLEPDTQYF.

The chain joins TRBV14 to TRBJ2-1; 8 bases map to TRBD2. Germline V gene data show CDR1 as SGHDN and CDR2 as FVKESK. Trimming at V came to 5 bases and at J to 0 bases, leaving 3 bases not matched to a gene. This CDR3 spans 15 amino acids. Written as DNA, the CDR3 is TGTGCCAGCAGCTGGACTAGCATCTCCTACAATGAGCAGTTCTTC. Protein sequence: CASSWTSISYNEQFF.

This clone was counted a single time. The V and J genes are TRBV7-9 and TRBJ2-2; TRBD1 might be the D (7 bases). From germline, CDR1 is SEHNR and CDR2 FQNEAQ (reference sequence). V lost 5 bases and J lost 6, with 16 bases in between. CDR3 length equals 15 residues. DNA for the CDR3: TGTGCCAGCAGCCATCCTCAGGGGGGTCCCGGGGAGCTGTTTTTT. It is translated as CASSHPQGGPGELFF.

This clone showed up just once. The rearrangement joins TRBV13 to TRBJ2-5; D ambiguous. Trimming left V 5 bases short and J 2 bases short, with 15 bases between. The CDR3 has 15 residues. Germline CDR1 reads PRHDT; CDR2 reads FYEKMQ (reference sequence). The CDR3 DNA sequence: TGTGCCAGCAGCCCCCCAGCGCTCAAACAAGAGACCCAGTACTTC. Translating gives CASSPPALKQETQYF.

In nucleotides, the CDR3 is TGTGCCAGCAGCCAAAATTCACCCCTCCACTTT. The encoded protein is CASSQNSPLHF. This rearrangement joins TRBV11-1 to TRBJ1-6; D uncertain. This CDR3 spans 11 amino acids. Trimming took 5 bases from V and 7 from J, leaving 3 bases between them. Germline V CDR1 and CDR2: SGHAT, FQDESV (reference sequence).

The genes are TRBV9 and TRBJ2-1, with TRBD1 matching 7 bases. Germline V gives CDR1 SGDLS, CDR2 YYNGEE. The CDR3 sequence is 14 residues long. V dropped 4 bases and J dropped 6; count of bases not matched to a gene: 7. The CDR3 is CASSSPTGTNEQFF. DNA of the CDR3: TGTGCCAGCAGCTCGCCGACAGGGACCAATGAGCAGTTCTTC.

The V call is TRBV5-4, the J call TRBJ1-2; D not certain. This CDR3 comprises 13 residues. CDR1 is SGHNT, CDR2 YYREEE, per germline (reference sequence). V shed 0 bases and J shed 5 bases, with 8 bases lying between them. The CDR3 nucleotides are TGTGCCAGCAGCTTGGACAGCCAATATGGCTACACCTTC. This sequence encodes CASSLDSQYGYTF.

The chain uses TRBV6-5 and TRBJ1-2; D possibly corresponds to TRBD1 (5 bases). V lost 6 bases to trimming and J lost 8 bases, with 10 bases between them. CDR1 is MNHEY and CDR2 is SVGAGI in the germline V gene. The CDR3 totals 11 residues. The CDR3 region has the DNA TGTGCCAGCAGGTGGCAGGGAGGCTACACCTTC. Amino acid sequence: CASRWQGGYTF.

V gene TRBV2 combines with J gene TRBJ1-1; D ambiguous. Trimming pared 7 bases from V and 0 bases from J, leaving 15 bases between. The CDR3 totals 15 residues. CDR1 is SNHLY, CDR2 FYNNEI, per germline. The CDR3 region is CASTTRNRMNTEAFF. The CDR3 DNA reads TGTGCCAGCACAACAAGAAACAGAATGAACACTGAAGCTTTCTTT.

The chain couples TRBV10-3 to TRBJ1-2; tentative D call: TRBD1 (6 bases). Looked up from germline, CDR1 is ENHRY and CDR2 is SYGVKD. The CDR3 loop spans 14 amino acids. The V end was cut by 0 bases, the J end by 8 bases, with 13 bases between. DNA for the CDR3: TGTGCCATCAGTGAGTCGTTGGGGGCGCGGGGCTACACCTTC. This translates into CAISESLGARGYTF.

This chain uses TRBV5-1 with TRBJ2-3; TRBD2 matches at 7 bases. The germline V gene has CDR1 SGHRS and CDR2 YFSETQ. Trimming took 4 bases from V and 1 from J; bases not matched to a gene: 6. The CDR3 contains 15 residues. The CDR3 region is CASSPSGVGTDTQYF. CDR3 bases: TGCGCCAGCAGCCCGAGCGGGGTAGGCACAGATACGCAGTATTTT.

The chain links TRBV7-9 to TRBJ2-2, with a tentative D call TRBD1 (5 bases). The CDR3 length is 16 residues. CDR1 is SEHNR and CDR2 is FQNEAQ in the germline V gene (reference sequence). V was shortened by 2 bases and J by 5 bases, with 15 bases between the two germline ends. CDR3 protein: CASSLTVRVVTGELFF. Here the CDR3 DNA reads TGTGCCAGCAGCTTAACAGTCAGGGTCGTGACCGGGGAGCTGTTTTTT. The variable domain in full, completed from reference TRBV7-9 and TRBJ2-2, reads DTGVSQNPRHKITKRGQNVTFRCDPISEHNRLYWYRQTLGQGPEFLTYFQNEAQLEKSRLLSDRFSAERPKGSFSTLEIQRTEQGDSAMYLCASSLTVRVVTGELFFGEGSRLTVL.

The gene calls are TRBV7-2 and TRBJ1-5; D not resolved. The germline V gene has CDR1 SGHTA and CDR2 FQGNSA. The CDR3 loop spans 15 amino acids. The V and J ends lost 4 bases and 0 bases respectively, with 10 bases between them. CDR3 sequence (DNA): TGTGCCAGCAGCTCTCTGGGCCATAGCAATCAGCCCCAGCATTTT. The encoded protein is CASSSLGHSNQPQHF.

The chain recombines TRBV4-2 with TRBJ2-3, with 10 positions matching TRBD2. The CDR3 has 17 residues. The V gene end was trimmed by 0 bases and the J gene end by 5 bases; junction bases not matched to a gene: 8. Germline V gene data show CDR1 as LGHNA and CDR2 as YNFKEQ. CDR3 amino acids: CASSQEVTAGGQDTQYF. Here the CDR3 DNA reads TGTGCCAGCAGCCAAGAGGTGACAGCGGGGGGGCAAGATACGCAGTATTTT.

The V call is TRBV9, the J call TRBJ2-3; 7 bases line up with TRBD2. After removal of 3 bases from V and 4 bases from J, the junction contained 11 bases not matched to a gene. The CDR3 sequence is 16 residues long. CDR1 and CDR2 (germline): SGDLS, YYNGEE. Here the CDR3 reads CASSGAKAGVADTQYF. The CDR3 DNA is TGTGCCAGCAGCGGAGCTAAGGCGGGAGTGGCAGATACGCAGTATTTT.

The rearrangement joins TRBV4-2 to TRBJ1-3, with 10 bases that match TRBD1. The length of the CDR3 is 16 residues. J was trimmed by 0 bases and V by 6 bases; bases with no gene match: 5. Germline V gene data show CDR1 as LGHNA and CDR2 as YNFKEQ. The chain's CDR3 is CASSLGDRGSGNTIYF. The CDR3 DNA follows: TGTGCCAGCAGTCTAGGGGACAGGGGCTCTGGAAACACCATATATTTT.

V usage is TRBV6-6 and J usage is TRBJ2-7; 9 bases are shared with TRBD2. Germline CDR1 is MNHNY and CDR2 is SVGAGI (reference sequence). V was pared by 4 bases and J by 3 bases, with 4 bases of the junction left unmatched. This CDR3 is 14 amino acids long. In DNA, the CDR3 is TGTGCCAGCAGTTCCGTGACTAGCGGCTACGAGCAGTACTTC. This translates into CASSSVTSGYEQYF.

V gene TRBV7-3 combines with J gene TRBJ1-1; D gene unclear. CDR1 is SGHTA and CDR2 is FQGTGA in the germline V gene. This CDR3 has 13 amino acids. Trimming pared 3 bases from V and 1 base from J, leaving 6 bases between. The CDR3 here is CASSFGRNTEAFF. The CDR3 region has the DNA TGTGCCAGCAGCTTTGGGAGGAACACTGAAGCTTTCTTT.

The chain couples TRBV4-3 to TRBJ2-7, with TRBD1 as a possible D gene (5 bases). Germline V gives CDR1 LGHNA, CDR2 YSLEER. V was clipped by 4 bases and J by 1 base, with 11 bases between them. This CDR3 has 14 amino acids. The CDR3 loop is CASSPIAGSYEQYF. The DNA of the CDR3 is TGCGCCAGCAGCCCGATAGCAGGGTCCTACGAGCAGTACTTC.

The chain is built from TRBV9 and TRBJ1-3; no clear D gene. The CDR3 is made up of 15 amino acids. CDR1 is SGDLS, CDR2 YYNGEE, per germline. V lost 0 bases and J lost 0, with 7 bases in between. CDR3 coding DNA: TGTGCCAGCAGCGTAGCCTCGAGCTCTGGAAACACCATATATTTT. It encodes CASSVASSSGNTIYF.

V and J are TRBV4-1 and TRBJ1-4; D is ambiguous. This CDR3 contains 13 residues. Germline V CDR1 and CDR2: MGHRA, YSYEKL. Trimming pared 4 bases from V and 7 bases from J, leaving 10 bases between. CDR3 coding DNA: TGCGCCAGCAGCCGCAGTCGTCCTGAAAAACTGTTTTTT. Protein sequence: CASSRSRPEKLFF.

This rearrangement joins TRBV6-5 to TRBJ2-1, with a tentative D call TRBD1 (6 bases). There are 13 residues in the CDR3. Germline CDR1 MNHEY, CDR2 SVGAGI. The germline V and J ends were trimmed by 10 bases and 1 base, with 11 bases remaining between them. CDR3 sequence (DNA): TGTGCCACGTGGGGGCCGTCCTACAATGAGCAGTTCTTC. This codes for CATWGPSYNEQFF.

This clone was found once. The CDR3 sequence: CASSRDSNEQFF. The CDR3 coding sequence is TGCGCCAGCAGCCGGGACAGCAATGAGCAGTTCTTC. V usage is TRBV5-1 and J usage is TRBJ2-1, with 7 bases that match TRBD1. CDR1 is SGHRS and CDR2 is YFSETQ in the germline V gene. V lost 4 bases, J lost 6 bases, and 1 base stayed unmatched. The CDR3 has 12 amino acids.

The V call is TRBV5-4, the J call TRBJ2-6; D gene ambiguous. Germline CDR1 reads SGHNT; CDR2 reads YYREEE (reference sequence). The V and J ends lost 4 bases and 2 bases respectively, with 16 bases between them. This CDR3 contains 17 residues. The CDR3 region has the DNA TGTGCCAGCAGCCCCCCTCAGGTATTGCCTGGGGCCAACGTCCTGACTTTC. It translates to CASSPPQVLPGANVLTF.

This clone appeared a single time. This chain joins TRBV29-1 and TRBJ2-7, with 7 bases fitting TRBD1. The junction had 6 bases not matched to a gene; V was cut back by 4 bases and J by 0 bases. This CDR3 contains 14 residues. Germline CDR1 reads SQVTM; CDR2 reads ANQGSEA. CDR3 sequence: CSVAGTVSSYEQYF. In nucleotides, the CDR3 is TGCAGCGTTGCCGGGACAGTTAGCTCCTACGAGCAGTACTTC.

The rearrangement links TRBV5-1 to TRBJ2-3, with 8 bases aligning to TRBD2. The germline CDR1 and CDR2 sequences are SGHRS and YFSETQ. V was clipped by 7 bases and J by 3 bases; unmatched bases: 7. This CDR3 is 14 amino acids long. CDR3 DNA sequence: TGCGCCAGCCGGGGGGGTAGCGGGACAGATACGCAGTATTTT. This codes for CASRGGSGTDTQYF.

This rearrangement joins TRBV7-3 to TRBJ2-7, with TRBD2 matching over 7 bases. The CDR3 is 15 amino acids. Germline assignment: CDR1 SGHTA and CDR2 FQGTGA. J gave up 3 bases and V 5 bases, and 10 bases lay outside the gene matches. CDR3 region: CASSPRAGPDYEQYF. CDR3 DNA: TGTGCCAGCAGCCCCAGAGCGGGGCCTGACTACGAGCAGTACTTC. The whole variable domain, filled in from reference TRBV7-3 and TRBJ2-7, reads GAGVSQTPSNKVTEKGKYVELRCDPISGHTALYWYRQSLGQGPEFLIYFQGTGAADDSGLPNDRFFAVRPEGSVSTLKIQRTERGDSAVYLCASSPRAGPDYEQYFGPGTRLTVT.